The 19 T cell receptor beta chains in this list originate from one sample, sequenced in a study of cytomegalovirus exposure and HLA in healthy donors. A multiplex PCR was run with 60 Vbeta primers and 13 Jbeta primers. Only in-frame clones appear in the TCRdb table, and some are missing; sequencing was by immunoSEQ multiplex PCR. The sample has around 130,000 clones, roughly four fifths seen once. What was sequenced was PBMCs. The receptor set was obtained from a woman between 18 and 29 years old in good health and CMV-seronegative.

CDR3 protein: CATSSTPEEQFF. CDR3 bases: TGTGCCACCAGCAGTACCCCCGAGGAGCAGTTCTTC. V gene TRBV15 combines with J gene TRBJ2-1, with D unclear. CDR1 and CDR2 from the germline V gene are LNHNV and YYDKDF (reference sequence). V was clipped by 3 bases and J by 10 bases, with 10 bases between them. CDR3 size: 12 residues.

CDR3 region: CASSRQGSPQHF. The CDR3 nucleotides are TGTGCCAGCAGCCGACAGGGTTCGCCCCAGCATTTT. This sequence joins TRBV5-4 and TRBJ1-5; 7 nucleotides align to TRBD1. The CDR3 totals 12 residues. Germline trimming cut 4 bases from V and 9 bases from J; bases unmatched to any gene: 4. CDR1 is SGHNT, CDR2 YYREEE, per germline (reference sequence).

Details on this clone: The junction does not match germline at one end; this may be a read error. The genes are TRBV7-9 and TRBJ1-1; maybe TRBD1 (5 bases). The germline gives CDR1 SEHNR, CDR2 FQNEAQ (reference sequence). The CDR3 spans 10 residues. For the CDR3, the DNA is TGTTCCAGCAGCTTAAGGGGAGCTTTCTTT. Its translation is CSSSLRGAFF.

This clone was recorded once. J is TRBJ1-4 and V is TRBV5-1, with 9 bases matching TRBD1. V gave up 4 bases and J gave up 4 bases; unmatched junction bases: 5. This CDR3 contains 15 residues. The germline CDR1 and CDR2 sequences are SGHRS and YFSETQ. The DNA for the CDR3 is TGCGCCAGCAGCCACTGGGGACAGGGTAATGAAAAACTGTTTTTT. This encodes CASSHWGQGNEKLFF.

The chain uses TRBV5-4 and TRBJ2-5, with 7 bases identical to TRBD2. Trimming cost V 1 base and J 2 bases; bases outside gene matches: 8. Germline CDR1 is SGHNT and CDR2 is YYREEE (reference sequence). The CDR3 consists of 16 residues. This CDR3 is CASSLRGEGNQETQYF. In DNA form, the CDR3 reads TGTGCCAGCAGCTTGCGGGGGGAGGGGAATCAAGAGACCCAGTACTTC.

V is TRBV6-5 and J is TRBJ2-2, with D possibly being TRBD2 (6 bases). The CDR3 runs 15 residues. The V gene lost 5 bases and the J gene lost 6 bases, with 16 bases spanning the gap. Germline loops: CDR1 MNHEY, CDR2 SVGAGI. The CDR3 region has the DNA TGTGCCAGCAGTGTCCACGGGAGAACCTCCGGGGAGCTGTTTTTT. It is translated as CASSVHGRTSGELFF.

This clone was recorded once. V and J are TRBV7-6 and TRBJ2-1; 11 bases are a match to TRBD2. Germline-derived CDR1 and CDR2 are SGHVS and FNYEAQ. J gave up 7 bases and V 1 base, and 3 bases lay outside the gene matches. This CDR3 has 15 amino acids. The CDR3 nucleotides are TGTGCCAGCAGCTTAGGGGTAGCGGGAGGGAATGAGCAGTTCTTC. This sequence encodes CASSLGVAGGNEQFF.

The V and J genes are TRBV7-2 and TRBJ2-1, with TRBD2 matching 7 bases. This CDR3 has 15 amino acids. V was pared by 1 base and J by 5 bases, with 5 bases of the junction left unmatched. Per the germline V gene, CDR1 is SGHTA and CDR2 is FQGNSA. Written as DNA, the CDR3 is TGTGCCAGCAGCTTAGGCCCGGGGGGAGACAATGAGCAGTTCTTC. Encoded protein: CASSLGPGGDNEQFF.

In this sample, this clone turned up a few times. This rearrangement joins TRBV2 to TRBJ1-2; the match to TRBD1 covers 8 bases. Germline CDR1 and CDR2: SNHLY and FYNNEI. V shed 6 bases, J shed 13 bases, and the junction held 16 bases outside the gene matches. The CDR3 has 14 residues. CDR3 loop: CASSGVDRAILPTF. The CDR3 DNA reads TGTGCCAGCAGCGGCGTGGACAGGGCGATCCTTCCCACCTTC.

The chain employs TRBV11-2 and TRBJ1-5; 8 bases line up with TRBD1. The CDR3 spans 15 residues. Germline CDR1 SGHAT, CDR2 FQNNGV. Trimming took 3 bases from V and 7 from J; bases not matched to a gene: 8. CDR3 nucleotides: TGTGCCAGCAGCTTGGACGGACAGGGTTGGCAGCCCCAGCATTTT. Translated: CASSLDGQGWQPQHF.

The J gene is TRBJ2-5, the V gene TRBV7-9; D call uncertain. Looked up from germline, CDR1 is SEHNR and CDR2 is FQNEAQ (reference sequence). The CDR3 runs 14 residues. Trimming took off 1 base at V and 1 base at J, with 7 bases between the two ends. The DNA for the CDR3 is TGTGCCAGCAGCTTAGAACGGGTCCAAGAGACCCAGTACTTC. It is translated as CASSLERVQETQYF. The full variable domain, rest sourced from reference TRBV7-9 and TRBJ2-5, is DTGVSQNPRHKITKRGQNVTFRCDPISEHNRLYWYRQTLGQGPEFLTYFQNEAQLEKSRLLSDRFSAERPKGSFSTLEIQRTEQGDSAMYLCASSLERVQETQYFGPGTRLLVL.

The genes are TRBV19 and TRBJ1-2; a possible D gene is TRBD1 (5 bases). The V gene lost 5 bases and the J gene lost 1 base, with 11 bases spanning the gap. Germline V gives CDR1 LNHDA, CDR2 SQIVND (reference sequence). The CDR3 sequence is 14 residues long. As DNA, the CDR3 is TGTGCCAGTAGTTCGGCAGGGAATAACTATGGCTACACCTTC. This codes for CASSSAGNNYGYTF.

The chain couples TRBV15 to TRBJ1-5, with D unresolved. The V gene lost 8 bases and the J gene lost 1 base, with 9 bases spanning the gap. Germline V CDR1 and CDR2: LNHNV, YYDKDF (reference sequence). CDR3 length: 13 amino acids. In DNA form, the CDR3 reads TGTGCCACCTCGGGAGGGAGCAATCAGCCCCAGCATTTT. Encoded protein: CATSGGSNQPQHF.

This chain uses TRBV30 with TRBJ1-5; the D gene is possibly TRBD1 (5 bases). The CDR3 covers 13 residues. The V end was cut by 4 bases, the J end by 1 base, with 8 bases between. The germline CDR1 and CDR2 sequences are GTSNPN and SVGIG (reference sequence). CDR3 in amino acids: CAWTAGSNQPQHF. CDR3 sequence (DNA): TGTGCCTGGACGGCAGGGAGCAATCAGCCCCAGCATTTT.

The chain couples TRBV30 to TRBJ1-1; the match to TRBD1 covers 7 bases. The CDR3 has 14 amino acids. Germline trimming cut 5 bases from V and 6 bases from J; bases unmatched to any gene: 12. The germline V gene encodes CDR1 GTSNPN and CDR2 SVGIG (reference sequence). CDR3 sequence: CAWGGQVIWAEAFF. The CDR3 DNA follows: TGTGCCTGGGGTGGACAGGTCATCTGGGCTGAAGCTTTCTTT. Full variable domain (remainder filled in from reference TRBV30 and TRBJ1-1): SQTIHQWPATLVQPVGSPLSLECTVEGTSNPNLYWYRQAAGRGLQLLFYSVGIGQISSEVPQNLSASRPQDRQFILSSKKLLLSDSGFYLCAWGGQVIWAEAFFGQGTRLTVV.

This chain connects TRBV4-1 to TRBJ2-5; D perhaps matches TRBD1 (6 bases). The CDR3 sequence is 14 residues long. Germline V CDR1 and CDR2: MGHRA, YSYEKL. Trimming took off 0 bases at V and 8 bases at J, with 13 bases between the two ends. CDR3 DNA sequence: TGCGCCAGCAGCCAAGATAGTCTAGGGGGAACCCAGTACTTC. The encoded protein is CASSQDSLGGTQYF.

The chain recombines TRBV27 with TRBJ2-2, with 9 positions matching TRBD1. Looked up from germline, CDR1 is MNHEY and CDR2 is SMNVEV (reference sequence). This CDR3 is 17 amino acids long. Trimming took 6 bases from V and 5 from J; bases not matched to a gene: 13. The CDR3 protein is CASRTNPGQGSTGELFF. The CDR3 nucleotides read TGTGCCAGCAGGACTAATCCGGGACAGGGTTCAACCGGGGAGCTGTTTTTT.

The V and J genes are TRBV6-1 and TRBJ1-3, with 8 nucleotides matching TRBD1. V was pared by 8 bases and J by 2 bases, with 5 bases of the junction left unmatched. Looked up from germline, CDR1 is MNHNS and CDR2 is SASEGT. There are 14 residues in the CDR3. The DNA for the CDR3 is TGTGCCAGCGGACAGGGCAACGCTGGAAACACCATATATTTT. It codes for CASGQGNAGNTIYF.

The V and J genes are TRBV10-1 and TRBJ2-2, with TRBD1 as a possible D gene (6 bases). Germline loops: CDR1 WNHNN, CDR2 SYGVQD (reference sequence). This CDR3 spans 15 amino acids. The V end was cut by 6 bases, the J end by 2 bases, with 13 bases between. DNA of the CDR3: TGCGCCAGCAGATCCGGGACATACAACACCGGGGAGCTGTTTTTT. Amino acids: CASRSGTYNTGELFF.